This T cell receptor (beta chain) was obtained from a study of shared T cell receptors in the human thymus. Assay used: immunoSEQ multiplex PCR; TCRdb lists only in-frame clones, some missing. This sample has some 640,000 clones, with more than 75% found just once. These same data were also listed under a study on human thymus T cells. That paper adds: Immunologically healthy infants in Finland undergoing congenital heart defect surgery were the donors. Apparent skewing of V and J gene usage characterized both thymic and blood repertoires. Among unrelated individuals, related research reported thymic repertoires that overlapped highly.

The sequencing sample was made of thymocytes. The sequence derives from a boy in the first two years of life with a congenital heart defect.

The CDR3, as DNA: TGCGCCAGCAGCCAAGTAGTCGGACAGATAAACTATGGCTACACCTTC. This codes for CASSQVVGQINYGYTF. V usage is TRBV4-3 and J usage is TRBJ1-2; weak D call: TRBD1 (6 bases). The V end was cut by 1 base, the J end by 2 bases, with 14 bases between. CDR1 LGHNA and CDR2 YSLEER come from the germline V gene. The length of the CDR3 is 16 residues.